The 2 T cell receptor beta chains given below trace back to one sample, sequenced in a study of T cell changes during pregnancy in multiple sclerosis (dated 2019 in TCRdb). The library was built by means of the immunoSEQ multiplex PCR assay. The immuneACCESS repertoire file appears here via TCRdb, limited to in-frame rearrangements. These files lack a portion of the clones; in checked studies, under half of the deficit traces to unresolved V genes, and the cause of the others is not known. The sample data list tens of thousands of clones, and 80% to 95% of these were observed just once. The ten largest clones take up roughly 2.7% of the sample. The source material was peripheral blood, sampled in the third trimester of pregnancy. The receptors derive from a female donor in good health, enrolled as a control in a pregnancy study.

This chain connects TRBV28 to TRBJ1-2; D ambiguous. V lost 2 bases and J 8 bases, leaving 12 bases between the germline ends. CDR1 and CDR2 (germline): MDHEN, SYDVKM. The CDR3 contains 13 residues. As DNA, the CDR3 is TGTGCCAGCAGTTTAACGGGAAGTGCCGGCTACACCTTC. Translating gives CASSLTGSAGYTF.

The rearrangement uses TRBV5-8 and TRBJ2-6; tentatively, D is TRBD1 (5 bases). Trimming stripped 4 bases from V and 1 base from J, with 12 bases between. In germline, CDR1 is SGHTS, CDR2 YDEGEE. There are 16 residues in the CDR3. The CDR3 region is CASSLSAGSGANVLTF. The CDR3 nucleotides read TGTGCCAGCAGCCTTTCCGCAGGGTCTGGGGCCAACGTCCTGACTTTC.